These T cell receptor beta chains were read from a single sample in a study of shared clonotypes between healthy human individuals. The data were produced by immunoSEQ multiplex PCR, yet TCRdb's version contains in-frame clones alone and is incomplete. This repertoire shows 2,100,000 or so clones, approximately 96% found once; its top ten account for less than 0.15%. Material for sequencing was naive CD4+ T cells sorted from blood. Every receptor here comes from a man between 18 and 35 years old in good health. CDR3s include the opening cysteine and the closing phenylalanine or tryptophan. The D gene is left open where the match is weak.

v_gene	j_gene	d_gene	CDR3nt	CDR3aa
TRBV5-4	TRBJ1-2	TRBD1	TGTGCCAGCAGCGAGGGACAGGCGCCCTATGGCTACACCTTC	CASSEGQAPYGYTF
TRBV10-2	TRBJ1-6	-	TGCGCCAGCACCCAGACCTATAATTCACCCCTCCACTTT	CASTQTYNSPLHF
TRBV27	TRBJ2-1	TRBD1	TGTGCCAGCAGCCGGAGGCCGGGGACAGGGACGGGCAATGAGCAGTTCTTC	CASSRRPGTGTGNEQFF
TRBV19	TRBJ2-7	TRBD1	TGTGCCAGTAGTTCTACCGGGACAGGGATCCACGAGCAGTACTTC	CASSSTGTGIHEQYF
TRBV20-1	TRBJ2-3	-	TGCAGTGGTCTAGCTGCAGATACGCAGTATTTT	CSGLAADTQYF
TRBV5-1	TRBJ2-5	TRBD2	TGCGCCAGCAGCCCTCTAGCGGGGGTAGGAGAGACCCAGTACTTC	CASSPLAGVGETQYF
TRBV4-1	TRBJ1-2	-	TGCGCCAGCAGCCAAGATGGAATCAGGGATACCGTCTATGGCTACACCTTC	CASSQDGIRDTVYGYTF
TRBV5-8	TRBJ1-6	-	TGTGCCAGCAGCCTAGACAGGTCTTCACCCCTCCACTTT	CASSLDRSSPLHF
TRBV7-2	TRBJ2-2	TRBD2	TGTGCCAGCAGCTTAGTCTTTGCTAGCGGGAGTGCCGGGGAGCTGTTTTTT	CASSLVFASGSAGELFF
TRBV21-1	TRBJ1-2	-	TGTGCCAGCAGCAAAGTTCGTAGCGTTTCATCCCGGAGTTGGGGCTACACCTTC	CASSKVRSVSSRSWGYTF
TRBV5-1	TRBJ2-4	-	TGCGCCAGCAGCTTGGCCAGGAATTCTGTGATTCAGTACTTC	CASSLARNSVIQYF
TRBV27	TRBJ2-1	-	TGTGCCAGCAGTTTACGGGAATTATACAATGAGCAGTTCTTC	CASSLRELYNEQFF
TRBV28	TRBJ2-1	TRBD2	TGTGCCAGCAGTGATAGCGGGGGGGTTAGTGAGCAGTTCTTC	CASSDSGGVSEQFF
TRBV6-1	TRBJ1-2	-	TGTGCCAGCAGTGGTAGTCGGGTTGATGGCTACACCTTC	CASSGSRVDGYTF
TRBV6-5	TRBJ1-2	-	TGTGCCATCAGGCGAGGGGCGTCCTATGGCTACACCTTC	CAIRRGASYGYTF
TRBV6-5	TRBJ2-7	-	TGTGCCAGCAGTTACCGGGGGGCGGACTACCGGTACGAGCAGTACTTC	CASSYRGADYRYEQYF
TRBV10-3	TRBJ2-5	-	TGTGCCATCAGTGAGTCTGGCGGAGTAGAGACCCAGTACTTC	CAISESGGVETQYF
TRBV28	TRBJ2-4	TRBD2	TGTGCCAGCAGTTTCGGCGGGGGGGCCAACATTCAGTACTTC	CASSFGGGANIQYF
TRBV5-6	TRBJ2-3	-	TGTGCCAGCAGCTTGGAGGGGACAGATACGCAGTATTTT	CASSLEGTDTQYF
TRBV29-1	TRBJ2-5	-	TGCAGCGTTGCGGCGGATCCCACAGAGACCCAGTACTTC	CSVAADPTETQYF
TRBV12-1	TRBJ2-5	-	TGTGCCAGCAGCGTTCGGACAGGGACCGAAGAGACCCAGTACTTC	CASSVRTGTEETQYF
TRBV5-4	TRBJ1-6	TRBD1	TGTGCCAGCAGCTTGGGGGCTATCGGACAGGTCACTTCACCCCTCCACTTT	CASSLGAIGQVTSPLHF
TRBV10-3	TRBJ2-1	-	TGTGCCATCAGTGTTAATCAGGGGCCGTGGAATGAGCAGTTCTTC	CAISVNQGPWNEQFF
TRBV11-2	TRBJ2-1	TRBD2	TGTGCCAGCAGCTTCGCCGGACTAGCGGATCGGTACAATGAGCAGTTCTTC	CASSFAGLADRYNEQFF
TRBV30	TRBJ1-1	-	TGTGCCTGGAGTGTACTTGCAAGGAGGACTGAAGCTTTCTTT	CAWSVLARRTEAFF
TRBV28	TRBJ1-5	TRBD1	TGTGCCAGCAGCAACAGGACAGGGGGTCAGCCCCAGCATTTT	CASSNRTGGQPQHF
TRBV6-5	TRBJ2-1	-	TGTGCCAGCAGTTACTCAAGGGGAGCGTTCTTC	CASSYSRGAFF
TRBV6-6	TRBJ2-5	-	TGTGCCAGCACCACCCAGACAGCACAAGAGACCCAGTACTTC	CASTTQTAQETQYF
TRBV10-3	TRBJ2-1	-	TGTGCCATCAAAAGAATCGACGATGAGCAGTTCTTC	CAIKRIDDEQFF
TRBV6-6	TRBJ2-1	TRBD2	TGTGCCAGCAGTTACCCCGGGACTAGCGGGGGTGAGCAGTTCTTC	CASSYPGTSGGEQFF
TRBV10-2	TRBJ2-6	-	TGCGCCAGCAGTGTTTCCGGGACTGGGTACTCTGGGGCCAACGTCCTGACTTTC	CASSVSGTGYSGANVLTF
TRBV30	TRBJ1-3	-	TGTGCCTGGAGTGTCGAGCTAGCCTTCTACTCTGGAAACACCATATATTTT	CAWSVELAFYSGNTIYF
TRBV5-1	TRBJ1-2	-	TGCGCCAGCAGCTCGGGAGGAAACTATGGCTACACCTTC	CASSSGGNYGYTF
TRBV28	TRBJ2-7	-	TGTGCCAGCGGAGCAGGAAAAAACTACGAGCAGTACTTC	CASGAGKNYEQYF
TRBV5-1	TRBJ2-7	TRBD2	TGCGCCAGCAGCTTGGAATCTAGCGGGAGTTACGAGCAGTACTTC	CASSLESSGSYEQYF
TRBV4-3	TRBJ2-6	-	TGCGCCAGCAGCCAAGATGTCCCACAGAGCTCTGGGGCCAACGTCCTGACTTTC	CASSQDVPQSSGANVLTF
TRBV5-8	TRBJ1-6	-	TGTGCCAGCAGTCGAAACCGGGACACCGATAATTCACCCCTCCACTTT	CASSRNRDTDNSPLHF
TRBV5-1	TRBJ1-1	-	TGCGCCAGCAGCTTGGGGCAGGGGACTAACACTGAAGCTTTCTTT	CASSLGQGTNTEAFF
TRBV6-1	TRBJ1-5	-	TGTGCCAGCAGTGAAGAGGGGGGGCCGGGTCAGCCCCAGCATTTT	CASSEEGGPGQPQHF
TRBV27	TRBJ2-1	TRBD2	TGTGCCAGCAGTTTAGGACTAGCGGAAAGGTACAATGAGCAGTTCTTC	CASSLGLAERYNEQFF
TRBV4-3	TRBJ2-3	-	TGCGCCAGCAGCCAAGGATCTAACACAGATACGCAGTATTTT	CASSQGSNTDTQYF
TRBV19	TRBJ2-1	-	TGTGCCAGTAGTATTGGACAGCGGGGCAATGAGCAGTTCTTC	CASSIGQRGNEQFF
TRBV30	TRBJ1-2	TRBD1	TGTGCCTGGAGACAACTCCCCGACAGGGGCTATGGCTACACCTTC	CAWRQLPDRGYGYTF
TRBV25-1	TRBJ2-7	-	TGTGCCAGCAGGGGGGGCGGCGAGCAGTACTTC	CASRGGGEQYF
TRBV18	TRBJ2-7	TRBD2	TGTGCCAGCTCACCGACTAGCGGGAGCCGCGGCGAGCAGTACTTC	CASSPTSGSRGEQYF
TRBV27	TRBJ2-3	-	TGTGCCAGCAGTTTCAGGGGAAGCACAGATACGCAGTATTTT	CASSFRGSTDTQYF
TRBV28	TRBJ1-2	TRBD1	TGTGCCAGCAGAGAGTCAGCGACAGGGGCCTATGGCTACACCTTC	CASRESATGAYGYTF
TRBV7-9	TRBJ2-3	TRBD2	TGTGCCAGCAGCCCACAGGGACTAGCGGGAGTTAGGGATACGCAGTATTTT	CASSPQGLAGVRDTQYF
TRBV6-6	TRBJ1-3	-	TGTGCCAGCACCAAGGGAGGGAGTCGGGGAAACACCATATATTTT	CASTKGGSRGNTIYF
TRBV5-4	TRBJ1-6	TRBD1	TGTGCCAGCAGACCCTACAGGGGTGGTAATTCACCCCTCCACTTT	CASRPYRGGNSPLHF
TRBV5-4	TRBJ2-7	-	TGTGCCAGCAGCCCCCCCGGGACACCTTCCTACGAGCAGTACTTC	CASSPPGTPSYEQYF
TRBV2	TRBJ2-5	-	TGTGCCAGCACACCCAACGCGAGGGGATCGGAGACCCAGTACTTC	CASTPNARGSETQYF
TRBV7-9	TRBJ1-1	-	TGTGCCAGCAGCTTACCGTTACAGGGATACACTGAAGCTTTCTTT	CASSLPLQGYTEAFF